The present T cell receptor (beta chain) was sequenced within a study of control samples from healthy donors and cancer patients. The germline V gene has CDR1 MNHEY and CDR2 SVGAGI. Unmatched junction bases numbered 5, after V lost 6 bases and J lost 0 bases. The length of the CDR3 is 15 residues. The assay was immunoSEQ multiplex PCR, and TCRdb's table has in-frame clones only and misses some. The table includes 75,000 to 95,000 clones, 93% detected once. The gene calls are TRBV6-5 and TRBJ1-3; the match to TRBD1 covers 7 bases. The clonotype comes from a woman in her thirties in good health. Sequenced: blood. CDR3 in DNA: TGTGCCAGCAGCCTGGGACAGAGCTCTGGAAACACCATATATTTT. Residues: CASSLGQSSGNTIYF.